This passage covers 28 T cell receptor beta chains from one sample sequenced in a study of memory CD4+ T cells and cytomegalovirus serostatus. Profiled with immunoSEQ multiplex PCR; TCRdb holds only in-frame clones, not every one. The sample carries some 44,000 clones, 60% to 85% recorded once. The sort gate was single viable CD3+CD4+CD8-CD45RO+ cells for memory CD4+ T cells. Sequencing was performed on memory CD4+ T cells from blood. The origin of the receptors is an adult in good health and CMV-seronegative.

The sample holds a few counts of this clone. V and J are TRBV7-8 and TRBJ1-3; no definite D call. Germline-derived CDR1 and CDR2 are SGHVS and FQNEAQ. With 4 bases removed from V and 3 bases from J, the gap between germline ends came to 7 bases. CDR3 length: 13 residues. This chain's CDR3 is CASSWEVGNTIYF. The CDR3 DNA is TGTGCCAGCAGCTGGGAGGTTGGAAACACCATATATTTT. Using reference TRBV7-8 and TRBJ1-3 for the parts outside the CDR3, the full variable domain is GAGVSQSPRYKVAKRGQDVALRCDPISGHVSLFWYQQALGQGPEFLTYFQNEAQLDKSGLPSDRFFAERPEGSVSTLKIQRTQQEDSAVYLCASSWEVGNTIYFGEGSWLTVV.

The CDR3 loop reads CASRPSLNTGELFF. CDR3 DNA: TGTGCCAGCCGTCCTAGCTTGAACACCGGGGAGCTGTTTTTT. This chain links TRBV28 with TRBJ2-2; D possibly corresponds to TRBD2 (5 bases). This CDR3 has 14 residues. V lost 8 bases and J lost 1, with 11 bases in between. Germline lookup yields CDR1 MDHEN and CDR2 SYDVKM.

The rearrangement uses TRBV15 and TRBJ1-5; no clear D. V lost 0 bases, J lost 6 bases, and 3 bases lay in between. This CDR3 has 12 residues. CDR1 LNHNV and CDR2 YYDKDF come from the germline V gene (reference sequence). CDR3 sequence reads: CATSRDAQPQHF. CDR3 bases: TGTGCCACCAGCAGAGATGCTCAGCCCCAGCATTTT. The entire variable domain, with the rest obtained from reference TRBV15 and TRBJ1-5, is as follows: DAMVIQNPRYQVTQFGKPVTLSCSQTLNHNVMYWYQQKSSQAPKLLFHYYDKDFNNEADTPDNFQSRRPNTSFCFLDIRSPGLGDTAMYLCATSRDAQPQHFGDGTRLSIL.

The chain carries TRBV7-8 and TRBJ1-5; D remains ambiguous. Germline V gene data show CDR1 as SGHVS and CDR2 as FQNEAQ. The CDR3 has 13 amino acids. Trimming shortened V by 2 bases and J by 7 bases, and 9 bases separated the two germline ends. CDR3 loop: CASSLRERQPQHF. For the CDR3, the DNA is TGTGCCAGCAGCTTAAGGGAGAGGCAGCCCCAGCATTTT.

The chain recombines TRBV6-1 with TRBJ1-3; D unclear. V was clipped by 2 bases and J by 0 bases, with 11 bases between them. Germline V CDR1 and CDR2: MNHNS, SASEGT. This CDR3 has 16 residues. The CDR3 DNA sequence: TGTGCCAGCAGTGAATACCCAGGTTCCTCTGGAAACACCATATATTTT. Encoded protein: CASSEYPGSSGNTIYF.

This sequence joins TRBV7-2 and TRBJ1-2, with D uncertain. The CDR3 runs to 12 residues. V lost 2 bases and J 8 bases, leaving 9 bases between the germline ends. CDR1 SGHTA and CDR2 FQGNSA come from the germline V gene. The DNA for the CDR3 is TGTGCCAGCAGCTTAACTCAACAGGGCTACACCTTC. Its protein product is CASSLTQQGYTF.

This chain links TRBV10-2 with TRBJ2-4; 7 bases are a match to TRBD1. J lost 6 bases, V lost 5 bases, and 7 bases had no gene match. This CDR3 contains 14 residues. Germline V CDR1 and CDR2: WSHSY, SAAADI. The CDR3 DNA follows: TGCGCCAGCAGTCTACAGGGGCGCGGAAACATTCAGTACTTC. It yields the protein CASSLQGRGNIQYF.

This chain connects TRBV29-1 to TRBJ1-1; D perhaps matches TRBD1 (5 bases). CDR3 length: 11 amino acids. Germline loops: CDR1 SQVTM, CDR2 ANQGSEA. Trimming left V 4 bases short and J 11 bases short, with 14 bases between. CDR3 amino acids: CSVAQGRWAFF. As DNA, the CDR3 is TGCAGCGTTGCGCAGGGTCGGTGGGCTTTCTTT.

V usage is TRBV7-3 and J usage is TRBJ1-1; a weak D match, TRBD1 (6 bases). Germline V gene lookup returns CDR1 SGHTA and CDR2 FQGTGA. This CDR3 region has 13 residues. V shed 5 bases and J shed 4 bases, with 11 bases lying between them. The CDR3 loop reads CASSKDRITEAFF. CDR3 nucleotides: TGTGCCAGCAGCAAAGACAGGATCACTGAAGCTTTCTTT.

The chain joins TRBV5-1 to TRBJ1-4; the D is unclear. The CDR3 runs 14 residues. Germline CDR1 reads SGHRS; CDR2 reads YFSETQ. Trimming removed 1 base at V and 4 bases at J, with 8 bases between. CDR3 residues: CASSLQTGNEKLFF. The CDR3 DNA is TGCGCCAGCAGCTTGCAAACTGGTAATGAAAAACTGTTTTTT.

This clone was counted a few times. V usage is TRBV6-1 and J usage is TRBJ1-1, with D possibly TRBD1 on 5 matching bases. This CDR3 comprises 14 residues. V lost 7 bases, J lost 1 base, and 13 bases lay in between. Germline V gene data show CDR1 as MNHNS and CDR2 as SASEGT. The CDR3 sequence: CASIKRGTNTEAFF. CDR3 sequence (DNA): TGTGCCAGCATCAAAAGGGGTACGAACACTGAAGCTTTCTTT.

This rearrangement joins TRBV11-3 to TRBJ2-3, with D maybe TRBD2 (5 bases). The V end lost 5 bases, the J end lost 8 bases, and 17 bases lay between the germline ends. CDR1 SGHNT and CDR2 YENEEA come from the germline V gene. The CDR3 loop spans 14 amino acids. In DNA, the CDR3 is TGTGCCAGCAGCCTACGCCGGGGTGCAGGTACGCAGTATTTT. This codes for CASSLRRGAGTQYF.

CDR3 coding DNA: TGTGCCAGCAGTTACTCACGCGTCCATGAAAAACTGTTTTTT. It specifies CASSYSRVHEKLFF. The chain is built from TRBV6-5 and TRBJ1-4; D is ambiguous. The germline gives CDR1 MNHEY, CDR2 SVGAGI. V was shortened by 0 bases and J by 6 bases, with 8 bases between the two germline ends. CDR3 size: 14 residues.

This CDR3 is CASSGDRGYGAFF. CDR3 DNA: TGCGCCAGCAGCGGGGACAGGGGTTACGGTGCTTTCTTT. The rearrangement uses TRBV5-1 and TRBJ1-1; 10 bases are a match to TRBD1. V lost 4 bases to trimming and J lost 11 bases; unmatched junction nucleotides: 8. CDR1 and CDR2 (germline): SGHRS, YFSETQ. The CDR3 is 13 amino acids.

The chain couples TRBV5-6 to TRBJ1-3; D unclear. Between the trimmed V and J ends, which lost 4 bases and 4 bases, there was a span of 15 bases. CDR1 and CDR2 (germline): SGHDT, YYEEEE. The CDR3 runs 15 residues. CDR3 nucleotides: TGTGCCAGCAGCACGCCGGACGGCACGGGAAACACCATATATTTT. It codes for CASSTPDGTGNTIYF.

The DNA of the CDR3 is TGCGCCAGCGCTAGCGGGGGCCTCCACTCTGGGGCCAACGTCCTGACTTTC. This encodes CASASGGLHSGANVLTF. This sequence joins TRBV5-1 and TRBJ2-6; 10 bases are shared with TRBD2. Trimming took 7 bases from V and 0 from J; bases not matched to a gene: 7. Germline CDR1 SGHRS, CDR2 YFSETQ. The CDR3 covers 17 residues.

This clone was observed once. V gene TRBV12-2 combines with J gene TRBJ1-4; the D call TRBD1 from the table was never checked on the DNA. TRBV12-2 is listed as a pseudogene. This CDR3 is built from 17 residues. The CDR3 is CASRLADRGLVNEKLFF. Here the CDR3 DNA reads TGTGCAAGTCGCTTAGCGGACAGGGGTCTCGTTAATGAAAAACTGTTTTTT.

J is TRBJ1-1 and V is TRBV28; a possible D gene is TRBD1 (5 bases). This CDR3 region has 12 residues. V lost 6 bases and J 6 bases, leaving 11 bases between the germline ends. In germline, CDR1 is MDHEN, CDR2 SYDVKM. In DNA form, the CDR3 reads TGTGCCAGCAGGTTAGAGGGGTCTGAAGCTTTCTTT. It specifies CASRLEGSEAFF.

The CDR3 nucleotides read TGTGCCAGCAGAAAGGAGGGAGCCCTCTATGGCTACACCTTC. Its protein product is CASRKEGALYGYTF. This sequence joins TRBV6-5 and TRBJ1-2; no reliable D call. Trimming took 6 bases from V and 4 from J, leaving 15 bases between them. Germline V lookup: CDR1 MNHEY, CDR2 SVGAGI. The CDR3 extends over 14 amino acids.

V gene TRBV2 combines with J gene TRBJ2-5; D is unclear. TRBJ2-7 matches the DNA end more closely, so the J call is doubtful. CDR1 and CDR2 (germline): SNHLY, FYNNEI. This CDR3 is 12 amino acids long. The CDR3 DNA reads as TGTGCCAGCAGTGGGGCTAGCTACGAGCAGTACTTC. The encoded protein is CASSGASYEQYF.

This clone has a single count. The chain carries TRBV9 and TRBJ2-5, with D possibly called TRBD1 or TRBD2 (7 bases each). Per germline, CDR1 SGDLS and CDR2 YYNGEE. V was trimmed by 4 bases and J by 4 bases, leaving 17 bases between them. The CDR3 is 15 amino acids. CDR3: CASSPRGGGVETQYF. For the CDR3, the DNA is TGTGCCAGCAGCCCGAGGGGAGGGGGCGTAGAGACCCAGTACTTC. Based on the CDR3 plus reference TRBV9 and TRBJ2-5, the full variable domain is DSGVTQTPKHLITATGQRVTLRCSPRSGDLSVYWYQQSLDQGLQFLIQYYNGEERAKGNILERFSAQQFPDLHSELNLSSLELGDSALYFCASSPRGGGVETQYFGPGTRLLVL.

A note on this clone: The same CDR3 arises from other DNA sequences in this sample as well. The gene calls are TRBV28 and TRBJ2-2; TRBD2 matches 7 bases. Germline values: CDR1 MDHEN, CDR2 SYDVKM. The CDR3 is made up of 15 amino acids. V shed 8 bases, J shed 1 base, and the junction held 7 bases outside the gene matches. This CDR3 reads CASENSGRNTGELFF. CDR3 DNA: TGTGCCAGCGAAAATAGCGGGCGGAACACCGGGGAGCTGTTTTTT.

V usage is TRBV19 and J usage is TRBJ1-2; D may be TRBD1 (6 bases). The CDR3 sequence is 16 residues long. In germline, CDR1 is LNHDA, CDR2 SQIVND (reference sequence). V lost 5 bases and J lost 6, with 22 bases in between. The CDR3 sequence is CASSRRQATTNHGYTF. In nucleotides, the CDR3 is TGTGCCAGTAGTCGAAGACAGGCGACCACAAACCATGGCTACACCTTC.

The V and J genes are TRBV6-1 and TRBJ1-4; 8 bases map to TRBD1. This CDR3 spans 13 amino acids. Germline V gene lookup returns CDR1 MNHNS and CDR2 SASEGT. V dropped 8 bases and J dropped 3; count of bases not matched to a gene: 2. CDR3 sequence (DNA): TGTGCCAGCTCGGACAGGGCTAATGAAAAACTGTTTTTT. This translates into CASSDRANEKLFF.

In its sample, this clone was seen a few times. The CDR3 coding sequence is TGCGCCAGCAGACGAAATCCGAACACTGAAGCTTTCTTT. Translation: CASRRNPNTEAFF. The chain uses TRBV10-1 and TRBJ1-1; D gene unclear. This CDR3 has 13 amino acids. V gave up 6 bases and J gave up 1 base, with 9 bases separating them. The germline V gene has CDR1 WNHNN and CDR2 SYGVQD (reference sequence).

This clone was seen once. The V gene is TRBV5-4, the J gene TRBJ1-1, with D uncertain. The CDR3 is made up of 12 amino acids. Trimming took off 3 bases at V and 6 bases at J, with 9 bases between the two ends. Germline V gives CDR1 SGHNT, CDR2 YYREEE (reference sequence). CDR3 residues: CASSSPGSEAFF. CDR3 DNA sequence: TGTGCCAGCAGCTCGCCGGGCTCTGAAGCTTTCTTT.

This rearrangement joins TRBV15 to TRBJ1-6; D not resolved. The germline CDR1 and CDR2 sequences are LNHNV and YYDKDF (reference sequence). V was cut by 1 base and J by 7 bases, with 14 bases left in between. The CDR3 has 16 residues. Here the CDR3 DNA reads TGTGCCACCAGCAGAGCCCCGGCAGCATTAAATTCACCCCTCCACTTT. Translated, it gives CATSRAPAALNSPLHF.

This chain joins TRBV6-1 and TRBJ1-6; the D gene is possibly TRBD1 (5 bases). The germline gives CDR1 MNHNS, CDR2 SASEGT. Between the trimmed V and J ends, which lost 2 bases and 9 bases, there was a span of 14 bases. CDR3 size: 15 residues. CDR3: CASSEYGLGGSPLHF. CDR3 nucleotide sequence: TGTGCCAGCAGTGAATACGGATTGGGGGGTTCACCCCTCCACTTT.